The text below deals with one T cell receptor beta chain. This specimen belongs to a study of OX40 agonist ivuxolimab in advanced cancers. Germline CDR1 is SQVTM and CDR2 is ANQGSEA. The CDR3 runs 13 residues. V shed 2 bases and J 6 bases; nucleotides not matched to a gene: 6. Assay used: immunoSEQ multiplex PCR; TCRdb lists only in-frame clones, some missing. Of tens of thousands of clones detected, roughly 89% appear once; the ten largest clones hold around 1.5%. V and J are TRBV29-1 and TRBJ1-1; 7 bases align to TRBD1. This clonotype was sampled from an adult with an advanced solid tumor such as melanoma, head and neck, liver or kidney cancer. The sequenced sample was CD4+ or CD8+ T cells sorted from blood, obtained in a trial of the OX40 agonist ivuxolimab. CDR3 bases: TGCAGCGTTGAACGGGACAGACAAGCTGAAGCTTTCTTT. Translated: CSVERDRQAEAFF. Variable domain in full (rest from reference TRBV29-1 and TRBJ1-1): SAVISQKPSRDICQRGTSLTIQCQVDSQVTMMFWYRQQPGQSLTLIATANQGSEATYESGFVIDKFPISRPNLTFSTLTVSNMSPEDSSIYLCSVERDRQAEAFFGQGTRLTVV.